The rows below give T cell receptor beta chains drawn from one sample of a study of T-cell reconstitution after alpha-beta-depleted transplantation in children. MiXCR was run by TCRdb on the PCR reads, yielding one entry per CDR3 protein. This sample yields 500,000 or so distinct CDR3 sequences, of which around a third are seen a single time; 2% to 3% belongs to the top ten. The input for sequencing was PBMCs from the stem cell graft donor, taken from the stem cell graft. The receptor source for this set is a human donor who donated a stem cell graft to a child with aplastic anemia. CDR3s include the opening cysteine and the closing phenylalanine or tryptophan. A D gene is named only where the DNA matches it firmly. The size field is filled for only some rows; it gives once, few, many or a size class.

j_gene | v_gene | d_gene | abundance | CDR3aa | CDR3nt
TRBJ2-1 | TRBV27 | TRBD2 | - | CASSLGLGLADIYNEQFF | TGTGCCAGCAGTTTAGGGCTGGGGCTAGCGGACATCTACAATGAGCAGTTCTTC
TRBJ1-5 | TRBV27 | - | - | CASSLSGVNQPQHF | TGTGCCAGCAGTTTATCCGGCGTAAATCAGCCCCAGCATTTT
TRBJ2-1 | TRBV20-1 | - | - | CSARDLMGGVSVNEQFF | TGCAGTGCTAGAGATCTTATGGGGGGTGTGTCTGTCAATGAGCAGTTCTTC
TRBJ2-2 | TRBV12-3/TRBV12-4 | TRBD2 | - | CASRLAGEVGELFF | TGTGCCAGCAGGCTAGCGGGAGAAGTCGGGGAGCTGTTTTTT
TRBJ2-3 | TRBV7-2 | - | - | CASSSTGRGTDTQYF | TGTGCCAGCAGCTCGACAGGCAGGGGCACAGATACGCAGTATTTT
TRBJ2-7 | TRBV7-2 | - | - | CASSRPGGNYEQYF | TGTGCCAGCAGCCGTCCAGGAGGGAACTACGAGCAGTACTTC
TRBJ2-1 | TRBV7-2 | TRBD1 | few | CASSLLGQGSYNEQFF | TGTGCCAGCAGCTTATTGGGACAGGGCTCCTACAATGAGCAGTTCTTC
TRBJ2-1 | TRBV11-1 | TRBD2 | - | CASSFGLAGERFSYNEQFF | TGTGCCAGCAGCTTCGGACTAGCGGGAGAAAGGTTCTCCTACAATGAGCAGTTCTTC
TRBJ2-1 | TRBV3-1 | - | - | CASSQFLHEQFF | TGTGCCAGCAGCCAGTTTCTCCATGAGCAGTTCTTC
TRBJ1-5 | TRBV12-3/TRBV12-4 | - | few | CASSAQGTENQPQHF | TGTGCCAGCTCCGCTCAAGGGACGGAGAATCAGCCCCAGCATTTT
TRBJ2-7 | TRBV4-2 | - | - | CASSQGRHEQYF | TGTGCCAGCAGCCAGGGACGGCACGAGCAGTACTTC
TRBJ2-7 | TRBV30 | - | - | CAWSVSGGLRTGEQYF | TGTGCCTGGAGTGTAAGTGGGGGACTCCGGACCGGCGAGCAGTACTTC
TRBJ1-2 | TRBV29-1 | TRBD1 | - | CSVGSQGPHTF | TGCAGCGTTGGGTCACAGGGGCCGCACACCTTC
TRBJ1-6 | TRBV10-3 | - | few | CAISHSGGSPLHF | TGTGCCATCAGTCACAGCGGGGGGTCACCCCTCCACTTT
TRBJ1-5 | TRBV28 | TRBD1 | once | CASRKGQGHLSSQPQHF | TGTGCCAGCAGGAAGGGACAGGGTCACCTTAGCTCGCAGCCCCAGCATTTT
TRBJ2-4 | TRBV10-3 | - | few | CAISDGRAPNIQYF | TGTGCCATCAGTGACGGACGAGCACCAAACATTCAGTACTTC
TRBJ2-5 | TRBV20-1 | - | - | CSAPGRTDQETQYF | TGCAGTGCTCCAGGAAGAACAGACCAAGAGACCCAGTACTTC
TRBJ1-5 | TRBV6-2/TRBV6-3 | TRBD1 | - | CASSFAGTGGDSNQPQHF | TGTGCCAGCAGCTTCGCCGGGACAGGGGGGGATAGCAATCAGCCCCAGCATTTT
TRBJ1-1 | TRBV20-1 | - | few | CSARSQGPLNTEAFF | TGCAGTGCTAGGTCCCAGGGACCGTTGAACACTGAAGCTTTCTTT
TRBJ2-6 | TRBV6-1 | - | many | CASRRQISGANVLTF | TGTGCCAGCAGGCGACAGATCTCTGGGGCCAACGTCCTGACTTTC
TRBJ2-3 | TRBV15 | - | - | CATSRVRTAAGTDTQYF | TGTGCCACCAGCAGAGTTCGAACGGCCGCCGGCACAGATACGCAGTATTTT
TRBJ2-6 | TRBV15 | - | few | CATSRDFSSGANVLTF | TGTGCCACCAGCAGAGATTTTTCCTCTGGGGCCAACGTCCTGACTTTC
TRBJ2-2 | TRBV6-1 | TRBD1 | - | CASRGNQGQGWTGELFF | TGTGCCAGCAGAGGCAACCAAGGACAGGGGTGGACCGGGGAGCTGTTTTTT
TRBJ1-1 | TRBV29-1 | - | few | CSAGRARRGTEAFF | TGCAGCGCTGGAAGGGCAAGGCGGGGCACTGAAGCTTTCTTT
TRBJ1-4 | TRBV5-1 | - | - | CASSRTIGEKLFF | TGCGCCAGCAGCCGTACAATAGGTGAAAAACTGTTTTTT
TRBJ2-1 | TRBV12-3/TRBV12-4 | - | - | CASSGTPGPNYNEQFF | TGTGCCAGCAGTGGAACTCCGGGCCCTAACTACAATGAGCAGTTCTTC
TRBJ2-2 | TRBV9 | - | - | CASSDRLRSGELFF | TGTGCCAGCAGTGACAGGCTTAGGTCCGGGGAGCTGTTTTTT
TRBJ1-5 | TRBV12-2 | - | - | CASRQRPWTGGEMGNQPQHF | TGTGCAAGTCGCCAAAGGCCGTGGACAGGAGGCGAGATGGGCAATCAGCCCCAGCATTTT
TRBJ1-4 | TRBV12-3/TRBV12-4 | - | few | CASSLEGLGEKLFF | TGTGCCAGCAGTTTAGAGGGACTCGGTGAAAAACTGTTTTTT
TRBJ2-3 | TRBV9 | - | few | CASSESDDTQYF | TGTGCCAGCAGCGAAAGTGACGATACGCAGTATTTT
TRBJ1-2 | TRBV6-2/TRBV6-3 | - | - | CASSYGWFYTF | TGTGCCAGCAGTTACGGTTGGTTCTACACCTTC
TRBJ2-1 | TRBV28 | TRBD2 | few | CASRFTSGGRSSYNEQFF | TGTGCCAGCAGGTTCACTAGCGGAGGCCGTTCCTCCTACAATGAGCAGTTCTTC
TRBJ2-3 | TRBV5-1 | - | - | CASSKTGDTDTQYF | TGCGCCAGCAGCAAGACAGGAGACACAGATACGCAGTATTTT
TRBJ2-5 | TRBV11-2 | - | - | CASSLARLQETQYF | TGTGCCAGCAGCTTAGCTCGCCTTCAAGAGACCCAGTACTTC
TRBJ2-5 | TRBV7-7 | - | - | CASSQGSVGGQLRTQYF | TGTGCCAGCAGCCAGGGGTCTGTCGGCGGACAGTTAAGGACCCAGTACTTC
TRBJ1-1 | TRBV12-3/TRBV12-4 | - | few | CASSASWYTEAFF | TGTGCCAGCAGCGCATCGTGGTACACTGAAGCTTTCTTT
TRBJ2-5 | TRBV19 | - | - | CASSIDVGETQYF | TGTGCCAGTAGTATAGATGTGGGGGAGACCCAGTACTTC
TRBJ2-1 | TRBV12-3/TRBV12-4 | - | once | CASSSTSSVSSYNEQFF | TGTGCCAGCAGTTCTACCAGTAGCGTGAGCTCCTACAATGAGCAGTTCTTC
TRBJ2-7 | TRBV29-1 | - | many | CSVGGTVHEQYF | TGCAGCGTGGGGGGGACAGTCCACGAGCAGTACTTC
TRBJ1-2 | TRBV12-3/TRBV12-4 | TRBD1 | - | CASSPQSGTGFGYTF | TGTGCCAGCAGTCCCCAATCCGGGACAGGGTTCGGCTACACCTTC
TRBJ2-3 | TRBV20-1 | TRBD1 | once | CSARDRERDTQYF | TGCAGTGCTAGGGACAGGGAACGAGATACGCAGTATTTT
TRBJ2-1 | TRBV11-2 | TRBD2 | - | CASSFVTSGGNEQFF | TGTGCCAGCAGCTTTGTCACTAGCGGGGGGAATGAGCAGTTCTTC
TRBJ2-3 | TRBV27 | TRBD2 | few | CASSSAGLAGAYTQYF | TGTGCCAGCAGTTCTGCGGGACTAGCGGGAGCGTATACGCAGTATTTT
TRBJ2-2 | TRBV6-1 | - | - | CASSRGLTNTGELFF | TGTGCCAGCAGCCGGGGACTGACTAACACCGGGGAGCTGTTTTTT
TRBJ1-6 | TRBV25-1 | - | few | CASSESRANSPLHF | TGTGCCAGCAGTGAGAGCAGGGCTAATTCACCCCTCCACTTT
TRBJ1-1 | TRBV7-2 | - | - | CASSSVLGGNTEAFF | TGTGCCAGCAGCTCTGTATTAGGCGGAAACACTGAAGCTTTCTTT
TRBJ2-5 | TRBV7-6 | TRBD2 | few | CASSTRLAGAIGGETQYF | TGTGCCAGCAGCACTCGACTAGCGGGAGCAATTGGGGGCGAGACCCAGTACTTC
TRBJ2-3 | TRBV20-1 | TRBD2 | - | CSAPAGAGTDTQYF | TGCAGTGCTCCAGCGGGAGCTGGCACAGATACGCAGTATTTT
TRBJ1-1 | TRBV12-1 | - | - | CASSFSEPTEAFF | TGTGCCAGCAGCTTTTCGGAACCCACTGAAGCTTTCTTT
TRBJ2-7 | TRBV5-1 | TRBD1 | - | CASWGTGRASSYEQYF | TGCGCCAGCTGGGGGACAGGGCGTGCGAGCTCCTACGAGCAGTACTTC
TRBJ2-7 | TRBV29-1 | TRBD2 | few | CSVGSLAGVYEQYF | TGCAGCGTTGGATCACTAGCGGGGGTGTACGAGCAGTACTTC
TRBJ2-2 | TRBV28 | - | - | CASRGPTGSFNTGELFF | TGTGCCAGCAGGGGCCCTACAGGGAGTTTTAACACCGGGGAGCTGTTTTTT
TRBJ1-5 | TRBV4-3 | - | few | CASSQDFDQPQHF | TGCGCCAGCAGCCAAGATTTTGATCAGCCCCAGCATTTT
TRBJ1-1 | TRBV12-3/TRBV12-4 | TRBD1 | - | CASSSHLGQGRTEAFF | TGTGCCAGCAGTTCGCACCTAGGACAGGGGAGGACTGAAGCTTTCTTT
TRBJ2-7 | TRBV6-5 | TRBD1 | few | CASSMTGHEQYF | TGTGCCAGCAGTATGACAGGGCACGAGCAGTACTTC
TRBJ1-1 | TRBV20-1 | TRBD1 | - | CSASRDREAFF | TGCAGTGCTAGCCGGGACAGGGAAGCTTTCTTT
TRBJ2-4 | TRBV7-9 | - | few | CASSQDKLAKNIQYF | TGTGCCAGCAGCCAGGATAAGTTAGCCAAAAACATTCAGTACTTC
TRBJ2-3 | TRBV5-1 | TRBD1 | - | CASSSRTGGRTDTQYF | TGCGCCAGCAGCAGTAGGACAGGGGGCAGAACAGATACGCAGTATTTT
TRBJ1-1 | TRBV28 | - | once | CASSLLQAANTEAFF | TGTGCCAGCAGTTTGTTGCAGGCGGCGAACACTGAAGCTTTCTTT
TRBJ1-6 | TRBV18 | - | - | CASSPYQPGENSPLHF | TGTGCCAGCTCACCATATCAGCCCGGGGAGAATTCACCCCTCCACTTT